A selection of T cell receptor beta chains follows, all from one sample in a study of blood T cell repertoires in COVID-19. Libraries were prepared by immunoSEQ multiplex PCR; TCRdb keeps only in-frame clonotypes and omits some of them. The table includes 330,000 or so clones, about nine tenths detected once. The material sequenced was peripheral blood. These receptors came from a man younger than 45 with COVID-19, enrolled during active disease. CDR3s include the opening cysteine and the closing phenylalanine or tryptophan. The D gene is left open where the match is weak. The size field is filled for only some rows; it gives once, few, many or a size class.

J gene: TRBJ2-7
D gene: .
clone size: .
V gene: TRBV28
CDR3 protein: CASSSPGSAEIYEQYF
CDR3 DNA: TGTGCCAGCAGTTCTCCGGGTAGCGCGGAAATCTACGAGCAGTACTTC

J gene: TRBJ1-2
D gene: TRBD1
clone size: .
V gene: TRBV6-2/TRBV6-3
CDR3 protein: CASSATSTGEVGYTF
CDR3 DNA: TGTGCCAGCAGTGCCACTTCGACAGGGGAGGTTGGCTACACCTTC

J gene: TRBJ2-5
D gene: .
clone size: .
V gene: TRBV5-6
CDR3 protein: CASSIGQIQETQYF
CDR3 DNA: TGTGCCAGCAGCATAGGACAGATACAAGAGACCCAGTACTTC

J gene: TRBJ2-6
D gene: TRBD1
clone size: .
V gene: TRBV18
CDR3 protein: CASFQQGTGANVLTF
CDR3 DNA: TGTGCCTCCTTCCAACAGGGGACTGGGGCCAACGTCCTGACTTTC

J gene: TRBJ2-2
D gene: .
clone size: .
V gene: TRBV7-2
CDR3 protein: CASSRQTTNTGELFF
CDR3 DNA: TGTGCCAGCAGCAGACAGACAACGAACACCGGGGAGCTGTTTTTT

J gene: TRBJ1-4
D gene: TRBD1
clone size: .
V gene: TRBV18
CDR3 protein: CASSPPQGGSEKLFF
CDR3 DNA: TGTGCCAGCTCACCACCTCAGGGGGGAAGTGAAAAACTGTTTTTT

J gene: TRBJ2-7
D gene: TRBD1
clone size: .
V gene: TRBV30
CDR3 protein: CAWSRDRGTYEQYF
CDR3 DNA: TGTGCCTGGTCCCGGGACAGGGGCACCTACGAGCAGTACTTC

J gene: TRBJ2-5
D gene: .
clone size: .
V gene: TRBV7-2
CDR3 protein: CASSSQPSTGRETQYF
CDR3 DNA: TGTGCCAGCAGCTCACAACCATCGACAGGAAGGGAGACCCAGTACTTC

J gene: TRBJ1-2
D gene: .
clone size: .
V gene: TRBV20-1
CDR3 protein: CSQGTLYGYTF
CDR3 DNA: TGCAGCCAGGGGACACTTTATGGCTACACCTTC

J gene: TRBJ2-2
D gene: .
clone size: .
V gene: TRBV28
CDR3 protein: CASSPLEHNTGELFF
CDR3 DNA: TGTGCCAGCAGTCCCCTCGAACATAACACCGGGGAGCTGTTTTTT

J gene: TRBJ2-7
D gene: .
clone size: .
V gene: TRBV6-5
CDR3 protein: CASSYYRVGYEQYF
CDR3 DNA: TGTGCCAGCAGTTATTACAGGGTTGGTTACGAGCAGTACTTC

J gene: TRBJ2-2
D gene: TRBD1
clone size: once
V gene: TRBV6-2/TRBV6-3
CDR3 protein: CASSFKGQAKLNTGELFF
CDR3 DNA: TGTGCCAGCAGCTTCAAGGGACAGGCAAAACTGAACACCGGGGAGCTGTTTTTT

J gene: TRBJ1-6
D gene: .
clone size: .
V gene: TRBV2
CDR3 protein: CASSEQGPNSPLHF
CDR3 DNA: TGTGCCAGCAGTGAGCAGGGGCCCAATTCACCCCTCCACTTT

J gene: TRBJ2-7
D gene: TRBD1
clone size: .
V gene: TRBV19
CDR3 protein: CASSIDPRDRGIYEQYF
CDR3 DNA: TGTGCCAGTAGTATAGATCCCCGGGACAGGGGGATTTACGAGCAGTACTTC

J gene: TRBJ2-4
D gene: .
clone size: .
V gene: TRBV27
CDR3 protein: CASSLSGPKNIQYF
CDR3 DNA: TGTGCCAGCAGTTTATCTGGGCCCAAAAACATTCAGTACTTC

J gene: TRBJ2-7
D gene: TRBD1
clone size: .
V gene: TRBV15
CDR3 protein: CATSRRQGTYEQYF
CDR3 DNA: TGTGCCACCAGCAGGAGACAGGGTACCTACGAGCAGTACTTC

J gene: TRBJ1-1
D gene: .
clone size: .
V gene: TRBV4-2
CDR3 protein: CASSQASGVNTEAFF
CDR3 DNA: TGTGCCAGCAGCCAAGCCTCCGGAGTGAACACTGAAGCTTTCTTT

J gene: TRBJ1-3
D gene: TRBD1
clone size: .
V gene: TRBV29-1
CDR3 protein: CSVAPLAGGRNTIYF
CDR3 DNA: TGCAGCGTGGCCCCGTTGGCAGGGGGCCGAAACACCATATATTTT

J gene: TRBJ2-2
D gene: .
clone size: .
V gene: TRBV7-3
CDR3 protein: CASSLTRDLNTGELFF
CDR3 DNA: TGTGCCAGCAGCTTAACCAGGGACTTGAACACCGGGGAGCTGTTTTTT

J gene: TRBJ2-5
D gene: TRBD2
clone size: .
V gene: TRBV19
CDR3 protein: CASSIGTSRETQYF
CDR3 DNA: TGTGCCAGTAGTATCGGGACTAGCCGAGAGACCCAGTACTTC

J gene: TRBJ2-6
D gene: .
clone size: .
V gene: TRBV28
CDR3 protein: CASSFYAPRPSSGANVLTF
CDR3 DNA: TGTGCCAGCAGTTTCTATGCCCCCCGCCCGAGCTCTGGGGCCAACGTCCTGACTTTC

J gene: TRBJ2-3
D gene: TRBD2
clone size: .
V gene: TRBV11-2
CDR3 protein: CASSSYTGLAGDTQYF
CDR3 DNA: TGTGCCAGCAGCTCCTACACGGGACTAGCGGGAGATACGCAGTATTTT

J gene: TRBJ1-1
D gene: .
clone size: .
V gene: TRBV5-6
CDR3 protein: CASSFFSGNTEAFF
CDR3 DNA: TGTGCCAGCAGCTTTTTTTCCGGGAACACTGAAGCTTTCTTT

J gene: TRBJ2-6
D gene: .
clone size: .
V gene: TRBV7-3
CDR3 protein: CASSPLGTYGANVLTF
CDR3 DNA: TGTGCCAGCAGCCCGCTAGGGACATACGGGGCCAACGTCCTGACTTTC

J gene: TRBJ2-7
D gene: .
clone size: .
V gene: TRBV3-1/TRBV3-2
CDR3 protein: CASSQGEAREQYF
CDR3 DNA: TGTGCCAGCAGCCAAGGTGAGGCGAGGGAGCAGTACTTC

J gene: TRBJ2-3
D gene: TRBD2
clone size: .
V gene: TRBV7-3
CDR3 protein: CASSLVSGVSTDTQYF
CDR3 DNA: TGTGCCAGCAGCTTGGTGAGCGGGGTTAGCACAGATACGCAGTATTTT

J gene: TRBJ2-2
D gene: .
clone size: .
V gene: TRBV27
CDR3 protein: CASSPRDKGELFF
CDR3 DNA: TGTGCCAGCAGTCCCCGGGACAAGGGGGAGCTGTTTTTT

J gene: TRBJ1-3
D gene: .
clone size: .
V gene: TRBV27
CDR3 protein: CASSLLGSAGNTIYF
CDR3 DNA: TGTGCCAGCAGTTTACTCGGGAGTGCTGGAAACACCATATATTTT

J gene: TRBJ2-1
D gene: TRBD1
clone size: once
V gene: TRBV19
CDR3 protein: CASSIGAGGETFRFF
CDR3 DNA: TGTGCCAGTAGTATAGGGGCAGGGGGCGAAACGTTTCGGTTCTTC

J gene: TRBJ1-4
D gene: TRBD1
clone size: .
V gene: TRBV5-1
CDR3 protein: CASSPGTGINEKLFF
CDR3 DNA: TGCGCCAGCAGCCCTGGGACAGGCATTAATGAAAAACTGTTTTTT

J gene: TRBJ2-7
D gene: TRBD2
clone size: .
V gene: TRBV7-9
CDR3 protein: CASSGRPSGSNSESGEQYF
CDR3 DNA: TGTGCCAGCAGCGGAAGACCTAGCGGGAGTAATTCCGAGTCGGGCGAGCAGTACTTC